This TCR beta chain was profiled in a study of cytomegalovirus exposure and HLA in healthy donors. Note on this clone: Antigen unknown.

Notes on the study in general: Accounts indicate the classifier identified cytomegalovirus status with strong specificity and sensitivity. One variant, a missense change in DCLRE1C, was linked in a later analysis to TCR beta V- and J-gene trimming. Highest at DRB1 and lowest at HLA-C, TCR association rates differed among HLA loci in a later analysis.

Trimming left V 0 bases short and J 0 bases short, with 9 bases between. This CDR3 has 15 residues. Germline lookup yields CDR1 SGHDT and CDR2 YYEEEE. Amplification used 60 Vbeta primers and 13 Jbeta primers. As handled by the study authors: Unique TCR beta chains numbered about 80 million in a later analysis, with roughly 10 million shared. Clones were read by immunoSEQ multiplex PCR, and TCRdb kept only the in-frame ones, dropping some. V and J calls and clone size are given by that table; D and trimming were obtained from the DNA. The profile covers about 180,000 clones, with around 73% appearing a single time and around 2.5% taken by the ten largest.

This clonotype was sampled from a man in his 60s in good health and CMV-seronegative. V usage is TRBV5-6 and J usage is TRBJ1-1, with unresolved D. Sample: PBMCs. The CDR3 region has the DNA TGTGCCAGCAGCTTGGCAAGCGCCATGAACACTGAAGCTTTCTTT. This gives the protein CASSLASAMNTEAFF.